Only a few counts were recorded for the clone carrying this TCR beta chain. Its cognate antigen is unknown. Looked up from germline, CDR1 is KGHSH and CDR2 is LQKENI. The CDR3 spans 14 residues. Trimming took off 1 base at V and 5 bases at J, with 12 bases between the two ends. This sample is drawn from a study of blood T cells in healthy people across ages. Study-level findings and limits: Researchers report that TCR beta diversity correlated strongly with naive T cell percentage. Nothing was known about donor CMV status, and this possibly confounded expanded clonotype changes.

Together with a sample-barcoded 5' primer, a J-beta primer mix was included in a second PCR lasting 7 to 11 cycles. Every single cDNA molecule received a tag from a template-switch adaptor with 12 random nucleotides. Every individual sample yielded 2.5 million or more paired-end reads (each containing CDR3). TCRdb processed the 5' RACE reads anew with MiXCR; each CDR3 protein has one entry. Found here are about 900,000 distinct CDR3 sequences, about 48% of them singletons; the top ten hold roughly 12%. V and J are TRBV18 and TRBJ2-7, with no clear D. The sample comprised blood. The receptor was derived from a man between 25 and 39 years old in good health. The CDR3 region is CASSPQARFDEQYF. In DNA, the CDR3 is TGTGCCAGCTCACCACAAGCTCGTTTCGACGAGCAGTACTTC.